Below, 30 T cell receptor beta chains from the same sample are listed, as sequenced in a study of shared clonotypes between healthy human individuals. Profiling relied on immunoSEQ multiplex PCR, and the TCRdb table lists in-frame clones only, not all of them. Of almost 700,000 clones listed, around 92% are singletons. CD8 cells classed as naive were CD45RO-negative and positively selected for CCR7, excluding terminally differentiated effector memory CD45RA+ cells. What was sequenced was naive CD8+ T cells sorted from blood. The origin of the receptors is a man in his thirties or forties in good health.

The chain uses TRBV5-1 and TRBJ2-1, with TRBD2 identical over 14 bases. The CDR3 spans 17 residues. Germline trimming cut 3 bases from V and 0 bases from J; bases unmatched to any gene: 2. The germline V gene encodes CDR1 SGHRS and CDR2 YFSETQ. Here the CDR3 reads CASSSGTSGSSYNEQFF. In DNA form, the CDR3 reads TGCGCCAGCAGCTCAGGGACTAGCGGGAGCTCCTACAATGAGCAGTTCTTC.

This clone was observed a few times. The CDR3 here is CASSLYPGQGNYNEQFF. The CDR3 DNA is TGTGCCAGCAGTTTATATCCGGGACAGGGGAACTACAATGAGCAGTTCTTC. V is TRBV27 and J is TRBJ2-1, with 10 bases that match TRBD1. Germline V gene sequence: CDR1 MNHEY, CDR2 SMNVEV (reference sequence). The CDR3 loop spans 17 amino acids. The ends lost 1 base at V and 3 bases at J; junction bases unmatched: 6.

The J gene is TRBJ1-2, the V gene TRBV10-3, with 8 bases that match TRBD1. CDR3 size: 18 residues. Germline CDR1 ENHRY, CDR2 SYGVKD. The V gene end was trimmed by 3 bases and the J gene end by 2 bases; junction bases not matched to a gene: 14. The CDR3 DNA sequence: TGTGCCATCAGTGAAAAACCTAACCTCGGACAGGGCAACTATGGCTACACCTTC. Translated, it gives CAISEKPNLGQGNYGYTF.

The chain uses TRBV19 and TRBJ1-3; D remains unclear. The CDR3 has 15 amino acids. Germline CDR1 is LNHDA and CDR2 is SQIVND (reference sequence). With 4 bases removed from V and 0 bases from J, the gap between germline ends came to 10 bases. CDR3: CASSTLGVSGNTIYF. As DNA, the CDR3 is TGTGCCAGTAGTACCCTTGGAGTCTCTGGAAACACCATATATTTT.

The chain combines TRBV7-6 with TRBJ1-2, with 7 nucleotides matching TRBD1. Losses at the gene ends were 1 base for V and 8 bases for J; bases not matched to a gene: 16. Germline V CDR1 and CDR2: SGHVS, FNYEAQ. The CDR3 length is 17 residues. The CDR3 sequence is CASSLVGGAGTEEGYTF. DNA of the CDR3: TGTGCCAGCAGCTTAGTAGGGGGGGCCGGGACAGAGGAGGGCTACACCTTC.

The CDR3 DNA sequence: TGCGCCAGCAGTCTCCGACAGGGCAGCAATCAGCCCCAGCATTTT. This encodes CASSLRQGSNQPQHF. This chain uses TRBV4-1 with TRBJ1-5, with 7 bases fitting TRBD1. V gave up 6 bases and J gave up 1 base; unmatched junction bases: 6. This CDR3 is 15 amino acids long. Germline CDR1 and CDR2: MGHRA and YSYEKL.

The CDR3 sequence is CASSFVGLEQFF. CDR3 coding DNA: TGTGCCAGCAGTTTTGTGGGCCTTGAGCAGTTCTTC. The J gene is TRBJ2-1, the V gene TRBV27, with unresolved D. The CDR3 has 12 amino acids. CDR1 MNHEY and CDR2 SMNVEV come from the germline V gene (reference sequence). Trimming removed 3 bases at V and 9 bases at J, with 9 bases between.

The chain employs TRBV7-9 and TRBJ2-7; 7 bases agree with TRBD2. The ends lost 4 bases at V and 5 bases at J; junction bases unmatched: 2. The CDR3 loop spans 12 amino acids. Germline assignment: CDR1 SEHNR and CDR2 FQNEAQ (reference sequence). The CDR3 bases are TGTGCCAGCAGCTCGAGCGGGAACGAGCAGTACTTC. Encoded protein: CASSSSGNEQYF.

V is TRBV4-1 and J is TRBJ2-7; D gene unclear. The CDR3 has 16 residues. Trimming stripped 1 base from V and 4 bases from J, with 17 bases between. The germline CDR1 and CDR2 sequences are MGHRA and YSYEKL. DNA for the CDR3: TGCGCCAGCAGCCAAGGTCCAACAGCGTCTCTATACGAGCAGTACTTC. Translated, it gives CASSQGPTASLYEQYF.

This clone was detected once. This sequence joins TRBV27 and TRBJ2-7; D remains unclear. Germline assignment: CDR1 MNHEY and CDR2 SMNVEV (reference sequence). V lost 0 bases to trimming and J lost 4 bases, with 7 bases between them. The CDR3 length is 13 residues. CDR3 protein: CASSLSADYEQYF. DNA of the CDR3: TGTGCCAGCAGTTTATCGGCGGATTACGAGCAGTACTTC.

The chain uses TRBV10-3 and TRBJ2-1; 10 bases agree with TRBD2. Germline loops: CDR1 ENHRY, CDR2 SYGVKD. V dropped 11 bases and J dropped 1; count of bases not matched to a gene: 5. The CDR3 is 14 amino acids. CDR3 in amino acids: CAVQREGSYNEQFF. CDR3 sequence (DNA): TGTGCCGTCCAGCGGGAGGGTTCCTACAATGAGCAGTTCTTC.

This chain's CDR3 is CAWNLRRAGDEYGYTF. DNA for the CDR3: TGTGCCTGGAATCTTAGACGGGCAGGGGATGAATATGGCTACACCTTC. V usage is TRBV30 and J usage is TRBJ1-2; D might be TRBD1 (6 bases). Per germline, CDR1 GTSNPN and CDR2 SVGIG (reference sequence). Trimming removed 4 bases from V and 5 bases from J, with 23 bases in between. This CDR3 contains 16 residues.

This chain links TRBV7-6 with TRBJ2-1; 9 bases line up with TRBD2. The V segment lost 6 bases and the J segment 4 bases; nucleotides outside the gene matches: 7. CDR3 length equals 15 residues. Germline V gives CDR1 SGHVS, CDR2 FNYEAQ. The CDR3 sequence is CASSPVAGDYNEQFF. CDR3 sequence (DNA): TGTGCCAGCAGTCCCGTAGCGGGAGATTACAATGAGCAGTTCTTC.

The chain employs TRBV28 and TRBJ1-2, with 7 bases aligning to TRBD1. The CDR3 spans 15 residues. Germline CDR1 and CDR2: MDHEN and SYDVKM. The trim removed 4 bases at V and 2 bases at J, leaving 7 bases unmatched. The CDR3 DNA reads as TGTGCCAGCAGTTCCTTCGGGACAGAAAACTATGGCTACACCTTC. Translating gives CASSSFGTENYGYTF.

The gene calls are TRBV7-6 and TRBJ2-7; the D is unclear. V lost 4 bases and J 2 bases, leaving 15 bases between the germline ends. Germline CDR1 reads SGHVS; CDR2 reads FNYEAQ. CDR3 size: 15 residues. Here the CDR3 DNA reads TGTGCCAGCAGCTCATCGACGGATGCCGCCTACGAGCAGTACTTC. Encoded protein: CASSSSTDAAYEQYF.

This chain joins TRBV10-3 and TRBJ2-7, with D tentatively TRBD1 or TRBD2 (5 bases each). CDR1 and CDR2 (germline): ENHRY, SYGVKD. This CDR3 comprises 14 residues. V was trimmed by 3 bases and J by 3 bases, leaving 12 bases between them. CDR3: CAISEKGRNYEQYF. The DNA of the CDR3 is TGTGCCATCAGTGAAAAGGGACGGAACTACGAGCAGTACTTC.

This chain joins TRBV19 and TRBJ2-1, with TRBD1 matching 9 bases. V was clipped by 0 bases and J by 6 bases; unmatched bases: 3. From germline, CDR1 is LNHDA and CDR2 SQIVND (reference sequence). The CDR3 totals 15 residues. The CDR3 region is CASSIDGTGPNEQFF. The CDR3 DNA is TGTGCCAGTAGTATAGACGGGACAGGGCCCAATGAGCAGTTCTTC.

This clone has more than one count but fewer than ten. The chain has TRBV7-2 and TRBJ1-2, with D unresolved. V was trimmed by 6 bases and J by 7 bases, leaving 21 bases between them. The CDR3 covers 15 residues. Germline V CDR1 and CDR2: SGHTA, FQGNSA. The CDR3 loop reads CASSPTRGNGPGYTF. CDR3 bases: TGTGCCAGCAGTCCGACTCGGGGAAACGGGCCTGGCTACACCTTC.

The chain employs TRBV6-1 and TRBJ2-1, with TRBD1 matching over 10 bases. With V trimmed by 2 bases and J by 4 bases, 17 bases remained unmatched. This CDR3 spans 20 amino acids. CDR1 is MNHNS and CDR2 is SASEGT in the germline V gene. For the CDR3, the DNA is TGTGCCAGCAGTGAATGGACAGGGGGTGCAACTAGCGGAGAATACAATGAGCAGTTCTTC. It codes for CASSEWTGGATSGEYNEQFF.

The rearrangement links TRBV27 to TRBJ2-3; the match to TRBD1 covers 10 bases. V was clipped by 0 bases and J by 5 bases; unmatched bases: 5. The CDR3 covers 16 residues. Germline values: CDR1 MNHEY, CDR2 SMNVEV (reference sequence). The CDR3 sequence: CASSLSRTGGLDTQYF. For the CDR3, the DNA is TGTGCCAGCAGTTTATCGCGGACAGGGGGGTTAGATACGCAGTATTTT.

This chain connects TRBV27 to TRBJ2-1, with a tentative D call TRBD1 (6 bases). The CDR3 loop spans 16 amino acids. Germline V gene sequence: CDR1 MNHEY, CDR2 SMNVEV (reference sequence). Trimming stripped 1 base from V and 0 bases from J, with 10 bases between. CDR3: CASSLWGRGSYNEQFF. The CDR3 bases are TGTGCCAGCAGTTTATGGGGCAGGGGCTCCTACAATGAGCAGTTCTTC.

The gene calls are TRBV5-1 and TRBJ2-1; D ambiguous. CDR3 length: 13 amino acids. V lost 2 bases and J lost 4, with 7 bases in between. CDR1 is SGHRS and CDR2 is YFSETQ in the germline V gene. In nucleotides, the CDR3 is TGCGCCAGCAGCTTTTTGGAATACAATGAGCAGTTCTTC. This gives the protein CASSFLEYNEQFF.

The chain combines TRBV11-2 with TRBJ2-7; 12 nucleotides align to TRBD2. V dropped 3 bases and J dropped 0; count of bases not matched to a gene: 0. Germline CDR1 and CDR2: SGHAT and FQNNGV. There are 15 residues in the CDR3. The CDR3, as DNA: TGTGCCAGCAGCTTGACTAGCGGGAGCTCCTACGAGCAGTACTTC. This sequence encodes CASSLTSGSSYEQYF.

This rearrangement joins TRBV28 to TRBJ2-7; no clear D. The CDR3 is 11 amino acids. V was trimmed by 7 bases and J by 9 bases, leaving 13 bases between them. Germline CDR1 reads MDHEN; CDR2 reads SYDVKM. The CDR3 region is CASIERSRQYF. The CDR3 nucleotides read TGTGCCAGCATAGAACGTTCGAGGCAGTACTTC.

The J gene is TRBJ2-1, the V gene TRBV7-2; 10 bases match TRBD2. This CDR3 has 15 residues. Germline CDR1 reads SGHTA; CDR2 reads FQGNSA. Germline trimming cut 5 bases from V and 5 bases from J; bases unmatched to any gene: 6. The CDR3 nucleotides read TGTGCCAGCAGCCGACTAGCGGGCGGACACAATGAGCAGTTCTTC. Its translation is CASSRLAGGHNEQFF.

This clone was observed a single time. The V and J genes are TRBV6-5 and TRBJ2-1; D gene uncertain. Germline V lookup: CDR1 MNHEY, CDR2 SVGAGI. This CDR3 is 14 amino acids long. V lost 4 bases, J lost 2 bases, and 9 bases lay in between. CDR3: CASSFPGPYNEQFF. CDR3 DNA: TGTGCCAGCAGTTTCCCGGGCCCCTACAATGAGCAGTTCTTC.

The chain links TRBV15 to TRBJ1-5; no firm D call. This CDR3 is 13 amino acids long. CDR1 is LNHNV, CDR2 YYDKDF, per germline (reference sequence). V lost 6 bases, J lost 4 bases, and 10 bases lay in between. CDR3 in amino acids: CATRADRNQPQHF. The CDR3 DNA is TGTGCCACCAGGGCAGATAGGAATCAGCCCCAGCATTTT.

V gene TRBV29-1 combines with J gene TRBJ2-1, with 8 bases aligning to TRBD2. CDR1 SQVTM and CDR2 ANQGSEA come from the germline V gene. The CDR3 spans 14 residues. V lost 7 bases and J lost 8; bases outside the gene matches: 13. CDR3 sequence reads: CSARSGVKGDEQFF. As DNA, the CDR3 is TGCAGCGCCCGTAGCGGGGTTAAAGGGGATGAGCAGTTCTTC.

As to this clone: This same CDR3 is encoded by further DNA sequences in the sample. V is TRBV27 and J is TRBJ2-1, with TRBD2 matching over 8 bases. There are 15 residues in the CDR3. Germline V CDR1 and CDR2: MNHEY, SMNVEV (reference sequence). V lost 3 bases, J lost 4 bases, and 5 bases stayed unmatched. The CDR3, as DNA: TGTGCCAGCAGTTTCAGCGGGAGCGGTTACAATGAGCAGTTCTTC. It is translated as CASSFSGSGYNEQFF.

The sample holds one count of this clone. The CDR3 sequence: CASSSTAYEQYF. DNA for the CDR3: TGTGCCAGCAGTTCTACAGCCTACGAGCAGTACTTC. The chain combines TRBV7-6 with TRBJ2-7; D gene ambiguous. The CDR3 contains 12 residues. CDR1 is SGHVS, CDR2 FNYEAQ, per germline. V lost 6 bases and J lost 2, with 8 bases in between.